This TCR beta chain was recorded in a study of T-cell memory formation after mild COVID-19. Points from the study as a whole: Later expanders leaned CD4+, whereas day 15 to 85 contracting clones were balanced CD4/CD8.

CDR3 length equals 14 residues. V gave up 4 bases and J gave up 5 bases, with 13 bases separating them. The germline CDR1 and CDR2 sequences are SGHRS and YFSETQ. TCR alpha and TCR beta cDNA libraries with sample barcodes and UMIs came from 5'RACE using constant-segment primers. Via MiXCR, TCRdb re-called the 5' RACE reads, giving one row per CDR3 protein. Among approximately 150,000 distinct CDR3 sequences listed, 15% to 20% were seen once. This clonotype has a count of ten or more. What it recognizes is unknown. The receptor was derived from an adult woman who had mild COVID-19 (a few samples of this study predate the infection). Cell type and time point are not known. Material: PBMCs or a T cell subset sorted from them (not recorded which). This rearrangement joins TRBV5-1 to TRBJ2-4; D is possibly TRBD2 (7 bases). The DNA of the CDR3 is TGCGCCAGCAGCGCCGGGGGGCCACAAAACATTCAGTACTTC. Translation: CASSAGGPQNIQYF.